This is a list of T cell receptor beta chains from one sample in a study of OX40 agonist ivuxolimab in advanced cancers. The assay was immunoSEQ multiplex PCR, and TCRdb's table has in-frame clones only and misses some. The data contain about 41,000 clones, about nine tenths of them singletons. The sequencing here drew on CD4+ or CD8+ T cells sorted from blood, taken in a trial of the OX40 agonist ivuxolimab. All receptors come from an adult with an advanced solid tumor such as melanoma, head and neck, liver or kidney cancer. CDR3s leave out the opening cysteine and the closing phenylalanine or tryptophan. Clone size appears in some rows only: once, few, many, or a class for an expanded clone.

j_call,clone_size,v_call,cdr3_aa
TRBJ1-5,once,TRBV28,ASSDPGDNQPQH
TRBJ2-2,-,TRBV27,ASRLHKNTGELF
TRBJ2-1,-,TRBV20-1,SARESNEQF
TRBJ2-1,once,TRBV19,ASSINRGSKQEQF
TRBJ1-3,-,TRBV30,AWRWQASGNTIY
TRBJ1-1,-,TRBV25-1,ASSDNVLNTEAF
TRBJ1-3,-,TRBV30,AWSGRDAGGNTIY
TRBJ2-2,-,TRBV11-3,ASSGNTGELF
TRBJ2-7,-,TRBV14,ASSQFIGQADYEQY
TRBJ2-1,once,TRBV7-9,ASNYRDYGNEQF
TRBJ2-1,-,TRBV14,ASSQDPGRGYNEQF
TRBJ2-3,-,TRBV13,ASSFGTGSTDTQY
TRBJ2-1,-,TRBV6-5,ASSYVQGQPYNEQF
TRBJ2-1,-,TRBV9,ASSVGSGTYNEQF
TRBJ2-1,-,TRBV19,ASTLGAYNEQF
TRBJ2-7,-,TRBV4-1,ASSQEPRTLYEQY
TRBJ2-2,once,TRBV27,ASSPFRPGELF
TRBJ1-5,few,TRBV19,ASSITGYSNQPQH
TRBJ2-3,-,TRBV7-9,ATGRENTDTQY
TRBJ2-7,-,TRBV7-9,ASSPGGYEQY
TRBJ2-3,-,TRBV6-4,ASSTGGSTDTQY
TRBJ2-3,-,TRBV19,ASSPTSTDTQY
TRBJ2-7,-,TRBV5-4,ASSSLGSSYEQY
TRBJ2-7,-,TRBV6-6,ASSPTPTYEQY
TRBJ2-5,-,TRBV5-1,ASRLDRAAQY
TRBJ2-6,once,TRBV15,ATTPWGNGANVLT
TRBJ2-1,-,TRBV9,ASSPSGSPYNEQF
TRBJ1-2,-,TRBV27,ASKETGGLEGGYT
TRBJ2-7,-,TRBV28,ASSLPQRASYEQY
TRBJ2-3,-,TRBV5-6,ASSLVDGTQY
TRBJ1-2,-,TRBV4-1,ASSQKQGVMNYGYT
TRBJ2-5,-,TRBV4-1,ASSQDRGQETQY
TRBJ2-2,-,TRBV10-1,ASSDEGEVGELF
TRBJ1-2,once,TRBV30,AWRPWDRGRGYT
TRBJ1-2,-,TRBV28,ASSTTSSGREDGYT
TRBJ2-7,once,TRBV7-2,ASSSRGSSYEQY
TRBJ2-1,-,TRBV9,ASSVEGGAVYEQF
TRBJ2-1,few,TRBV28,ASSLNEQF
TRBJ1-1,-,TRBV7-3,ASSLMGNTEAF
TRBJ2-7,-,TRBV11-2,ASSWQRGGSYEQY
TRBJ2-3,-,TRBV27,ASSLGPRGDTQY
TRBJ2-7,-,TRBV29-1,SVELGQGYEQY
TRBJ2-7,-,TRBV19,ASSKSGDPYEQY
TRBJ1-1,-,TRBV19,ASSYRVVNTEAF
TRBJ2-7,-,TRBV5-1,ASSLGSPGTSYTYEQY